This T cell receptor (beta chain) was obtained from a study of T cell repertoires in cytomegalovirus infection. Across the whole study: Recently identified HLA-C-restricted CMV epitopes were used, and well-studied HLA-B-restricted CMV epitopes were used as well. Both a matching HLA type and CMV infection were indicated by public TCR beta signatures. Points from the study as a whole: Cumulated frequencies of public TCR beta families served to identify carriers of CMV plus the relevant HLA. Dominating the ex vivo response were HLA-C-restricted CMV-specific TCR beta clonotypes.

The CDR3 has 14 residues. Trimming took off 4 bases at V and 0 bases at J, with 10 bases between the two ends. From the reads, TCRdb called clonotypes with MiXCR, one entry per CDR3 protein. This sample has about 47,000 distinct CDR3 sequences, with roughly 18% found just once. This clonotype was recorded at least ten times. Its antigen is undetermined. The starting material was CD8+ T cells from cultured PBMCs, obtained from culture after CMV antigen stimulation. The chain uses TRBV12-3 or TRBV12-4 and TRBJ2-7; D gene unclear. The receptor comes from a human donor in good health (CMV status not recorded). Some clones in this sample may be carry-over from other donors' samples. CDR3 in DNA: TGTGCCAGCAGTTCTGAATTCCTCTCCTACGAGCAGTACTTC. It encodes CASSSEFLSYEQYF.